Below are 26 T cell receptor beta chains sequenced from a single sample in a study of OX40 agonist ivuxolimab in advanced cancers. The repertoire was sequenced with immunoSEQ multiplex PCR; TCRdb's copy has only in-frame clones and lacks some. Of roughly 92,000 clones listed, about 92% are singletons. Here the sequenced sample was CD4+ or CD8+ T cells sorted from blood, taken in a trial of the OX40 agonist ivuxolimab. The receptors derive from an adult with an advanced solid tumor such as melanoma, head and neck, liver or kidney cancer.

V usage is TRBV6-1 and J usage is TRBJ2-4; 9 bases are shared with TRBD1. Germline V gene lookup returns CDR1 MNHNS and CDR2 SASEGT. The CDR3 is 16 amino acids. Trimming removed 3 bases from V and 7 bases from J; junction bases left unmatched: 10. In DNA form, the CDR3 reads TGTGCCAGCAGTGACGGACAGGGGATGTGGTTGAACATTCAGTACTTC. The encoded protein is CASSDGQGMWLNIQYF.

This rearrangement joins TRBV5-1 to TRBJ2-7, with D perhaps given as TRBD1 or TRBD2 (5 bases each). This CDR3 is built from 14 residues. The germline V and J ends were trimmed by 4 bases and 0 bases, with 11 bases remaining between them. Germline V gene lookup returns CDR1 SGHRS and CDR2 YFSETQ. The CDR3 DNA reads TGCGCCAGCAGCCCCGGGACGGACTCCTACGAGCAGTACTTC. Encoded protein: CASSPGTDSYEQYF.

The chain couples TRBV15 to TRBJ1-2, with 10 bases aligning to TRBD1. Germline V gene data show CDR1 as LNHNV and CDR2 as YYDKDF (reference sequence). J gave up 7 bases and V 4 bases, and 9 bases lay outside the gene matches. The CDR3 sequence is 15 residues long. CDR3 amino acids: CATSMRGQGRSGYTF. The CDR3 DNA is TGTGCCACCAGCATGAGGGGACAGGGGAGGAGTGGCTACACCTTC.

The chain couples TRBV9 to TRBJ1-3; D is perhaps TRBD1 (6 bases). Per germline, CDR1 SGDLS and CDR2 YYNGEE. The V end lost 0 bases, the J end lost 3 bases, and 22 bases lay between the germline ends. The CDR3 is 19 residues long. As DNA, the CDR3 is TGTGCCAGCAGCGTAGACCCCCGATTTGGGGGGGCTTATGGAAACACCATATATTTT. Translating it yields CASSVDPRFGGAYGNTIYF.

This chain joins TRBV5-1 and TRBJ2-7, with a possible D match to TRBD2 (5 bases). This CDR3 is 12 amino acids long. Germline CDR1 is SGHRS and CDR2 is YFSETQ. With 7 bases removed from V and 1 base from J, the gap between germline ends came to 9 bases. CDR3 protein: CASGPGSYEQYF. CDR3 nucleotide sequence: TGCGCCAGCGGACCGGGGTCCTACGAGCAGTACTTC.

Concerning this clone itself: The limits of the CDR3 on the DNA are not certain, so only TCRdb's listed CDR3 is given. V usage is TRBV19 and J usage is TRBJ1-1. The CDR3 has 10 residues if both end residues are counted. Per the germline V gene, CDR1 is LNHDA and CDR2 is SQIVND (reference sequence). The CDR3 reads CAVAGGNLEF.

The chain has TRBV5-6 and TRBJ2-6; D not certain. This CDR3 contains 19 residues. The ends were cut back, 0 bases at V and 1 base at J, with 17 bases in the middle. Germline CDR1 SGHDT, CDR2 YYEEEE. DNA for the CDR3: TGTGCCAGCAGCTTGGCCCTCTATATTACCGGTTCTGGGGCCAACGTCCTGACTTTC. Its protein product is CASSLALYITGSGANVLTF. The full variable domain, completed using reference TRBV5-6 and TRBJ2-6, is DAGVTQSPTHLIKTRGQQVTLRCSPKSGHDTVSWYQQALGQGPQFIFQYYEEEERQRGNFPDRFSGHQFPNYSSELNVNALLLGDSALYLCASSLALYITGSGANVLTFGAGSRLTVL.

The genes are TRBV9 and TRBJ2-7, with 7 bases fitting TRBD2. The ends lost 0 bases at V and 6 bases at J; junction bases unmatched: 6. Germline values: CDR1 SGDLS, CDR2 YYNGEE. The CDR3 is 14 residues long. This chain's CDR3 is CASSVAAGVGEQYF. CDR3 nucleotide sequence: TGTGCCAGCAGCGTAGCGGCGGGAGTGGGCGAGCAGTACTTC.

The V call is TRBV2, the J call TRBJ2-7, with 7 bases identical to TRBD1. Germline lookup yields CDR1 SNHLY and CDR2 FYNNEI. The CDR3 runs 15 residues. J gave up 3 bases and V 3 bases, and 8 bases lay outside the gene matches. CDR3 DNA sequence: TGTGCCAGCAGTGACATAAGACAGGGTAACTACGAGCAGTACTTC. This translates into CASSDIRQGNYEQYF.

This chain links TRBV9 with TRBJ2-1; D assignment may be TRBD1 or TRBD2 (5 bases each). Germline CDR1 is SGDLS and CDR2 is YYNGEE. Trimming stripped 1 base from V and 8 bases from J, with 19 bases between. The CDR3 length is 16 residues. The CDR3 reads CASSVPLRGPWDEQFF. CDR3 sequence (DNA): TGTGCCAGCAGCGTACCTCTCCGGGGCCCTTGGGATGAGCAGTTCTTC.

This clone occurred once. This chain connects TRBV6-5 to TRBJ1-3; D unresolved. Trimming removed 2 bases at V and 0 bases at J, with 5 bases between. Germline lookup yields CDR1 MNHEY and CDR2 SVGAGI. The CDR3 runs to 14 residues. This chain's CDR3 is CASSYRVSGNTIYF. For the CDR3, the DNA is TGTGCCAGCAGTTACCGGGTCTCTGGAAACACCATATATTTT.

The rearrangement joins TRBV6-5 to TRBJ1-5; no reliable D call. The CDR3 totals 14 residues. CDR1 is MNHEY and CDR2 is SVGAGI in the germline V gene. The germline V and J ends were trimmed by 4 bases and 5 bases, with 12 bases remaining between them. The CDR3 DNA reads TGTGCCAGCAGTTTAACTCCTGGGGATCAGCCCCAGCATTTT. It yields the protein CASSLTPGDQPQHF.

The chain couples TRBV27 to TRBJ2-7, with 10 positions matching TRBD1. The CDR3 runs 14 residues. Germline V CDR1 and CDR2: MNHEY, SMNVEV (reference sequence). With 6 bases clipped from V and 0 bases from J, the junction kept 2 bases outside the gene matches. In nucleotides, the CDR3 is TGTGCCAGCAGGACAGGGGGCTACTCCTACGAGCAGTACTTC. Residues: CASRTGGYSYEQYF.

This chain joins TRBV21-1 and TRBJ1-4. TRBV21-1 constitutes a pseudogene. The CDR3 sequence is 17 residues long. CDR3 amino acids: CASSQSPQGGTNEKLFF. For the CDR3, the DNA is TGTGCCAGCAGCCAATCCCCCCAGGGAGGCACTAATGAAAAACTGTTTTTT.

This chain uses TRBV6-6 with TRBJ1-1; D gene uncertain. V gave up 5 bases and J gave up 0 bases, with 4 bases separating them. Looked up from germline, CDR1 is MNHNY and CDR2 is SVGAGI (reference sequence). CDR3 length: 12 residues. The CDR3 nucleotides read TGTGCCAGCAGTGAGATGAACACTGAAGCTTTCTTT. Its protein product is CASSEMNTEAFF.

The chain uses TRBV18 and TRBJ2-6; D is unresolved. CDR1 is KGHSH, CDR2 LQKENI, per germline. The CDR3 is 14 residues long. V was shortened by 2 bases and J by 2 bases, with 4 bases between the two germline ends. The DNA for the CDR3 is TGTGCCAGCTCACCAGAGGCTGGGGCCAACGTCCTGACTTTC. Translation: CASSPEAGANVLTF.

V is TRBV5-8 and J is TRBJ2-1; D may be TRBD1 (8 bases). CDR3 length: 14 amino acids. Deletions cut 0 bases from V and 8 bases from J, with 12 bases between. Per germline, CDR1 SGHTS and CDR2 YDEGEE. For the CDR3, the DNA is TGTGCCAGCAGCTTGGGACAGGGGAGGGATGAGCAGTTCTTC. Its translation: CASSLGQGRDEQFF.

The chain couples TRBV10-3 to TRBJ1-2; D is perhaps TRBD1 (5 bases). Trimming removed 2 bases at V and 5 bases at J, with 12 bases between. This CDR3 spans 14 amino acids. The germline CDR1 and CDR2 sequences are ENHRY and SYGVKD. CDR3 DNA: TGTGCCATCAGTGAGGGGGACCGAATTTATGGCTACACCTTC. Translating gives CAISEGDRIYGYTF.

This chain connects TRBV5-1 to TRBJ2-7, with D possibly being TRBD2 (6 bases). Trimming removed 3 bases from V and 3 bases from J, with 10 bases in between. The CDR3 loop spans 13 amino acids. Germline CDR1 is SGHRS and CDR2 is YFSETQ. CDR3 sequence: CASSWGERYEQYF. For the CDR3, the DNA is TGCGCCAGCAGCTGGGGGGAACGCTACGAGCAGTACTTC.

CDR3 amino acids: CASSSPGQGANTGELFF. CDR3 DNA: TGCGCCAGCAGCTCACCGGGACAGGGGGCCAACACCGGGGAGCTGTTTTTT. The chain combines TRBV5-1 with TRBJ2-2; 12 bases align to TRBD1. The CDR3 has 17 residues. V dropped 3 bases and J dropped 2; count of bases not matched to a gene: 5. CDR1 and CDR2 (germline): SGHRS, YFSETQ.

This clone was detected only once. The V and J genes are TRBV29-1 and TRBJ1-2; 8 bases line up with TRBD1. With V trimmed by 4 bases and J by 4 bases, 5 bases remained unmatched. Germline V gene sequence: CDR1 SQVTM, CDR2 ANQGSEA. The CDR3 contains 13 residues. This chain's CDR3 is CSVVSGGPYGYTF. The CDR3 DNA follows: TGCAGCGTTGTGTCAGGGGGCCCCTATGGCTACACCTTC.

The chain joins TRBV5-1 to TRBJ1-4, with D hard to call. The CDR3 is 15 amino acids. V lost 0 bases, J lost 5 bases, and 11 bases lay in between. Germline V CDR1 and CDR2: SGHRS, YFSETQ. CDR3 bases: TGCGCCAGCAGCTTGGATCGGGGTTTAAATGAAAAACTGTTTTTT. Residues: CASSLDRGLNEKLFF.

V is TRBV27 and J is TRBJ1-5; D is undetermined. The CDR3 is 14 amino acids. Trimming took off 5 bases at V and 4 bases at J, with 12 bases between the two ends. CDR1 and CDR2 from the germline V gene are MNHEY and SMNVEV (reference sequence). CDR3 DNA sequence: TGTGCCAGCAGTACCGGTGGAAGGAATCAGCCCCAGCATTTT. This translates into CASSTGGRNQPQHF.

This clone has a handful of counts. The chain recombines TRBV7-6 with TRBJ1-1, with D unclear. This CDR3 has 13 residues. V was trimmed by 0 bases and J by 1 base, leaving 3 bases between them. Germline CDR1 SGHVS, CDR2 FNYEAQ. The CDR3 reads CASSLAANTEAFF. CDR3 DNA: TGTGCCAGCAGCTTAGCAGCGAACACTGAAGCTTTCTTT.

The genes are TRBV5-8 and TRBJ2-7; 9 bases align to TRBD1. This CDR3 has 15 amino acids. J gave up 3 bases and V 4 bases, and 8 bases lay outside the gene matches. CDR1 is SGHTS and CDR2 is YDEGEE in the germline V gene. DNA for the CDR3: TGTGCCAGCAGCCACCGATGGGACAGGGACTACGAGCAGTACTTC. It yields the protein CASSHRWDRDYEQYF.

The CDR3 spells CASSQGAADTQYF. CDR3 coding DNA: TGTGCCAGTAGTCAGGGGGCTGCAGATACGCAGTATTTT. The chain links TRBV19 to TRBJ2-3, with 8 positions matching TRBD1. Trimming took 5 bases from V and 4 from J; bases not matched to a gene: 2. Germline CDR1 and CDR2: LNHDA and SQIVND (reference sequence). This CDR3 comprises 13 residues.